Listed below are T cell receptor beta chains from one sample, sequenced in a study of CD8 T cells in Susac syndrome. Each CDR3 protein gets one entry after TCRdb re-called the immunoSEQ multiplex PCR reads with MiXCR. The sample consists of just over 150,000 distinct CDR3 sequences, about 95% of them appearing once. The sample comprised CD4+ T cells from PBMCs. Receptor source: a human donor with Susac syndrome. CDR3s include the opening cysteine and the closing phenylalanine or tryptophan.

v_gene	j_gene	CDR3aa
TRBV5-8	TRBJ2-4	CASIGGTPKNIQYF
TRBV11-1	TRBJ2-1	CASSLAGAYNEQFF
TRBV4-3	TRBJ1-2	CASSHRDSVAGNYGYTF
TRBV7-7	TRBJ2-3	CASSLGGGLDTQYF
TRBV4-2	TRBJ2-6	CASRPRTGSSGANVLTF
TRBV7-3	TRBJ1-1	CASSPGRSSTEAFF
TRBV15	TRBJ2-1	CATSTTMYEQFF
TRBV29-1	TRBJ2-7	CSGWQGTGQYF
TRBV6-2/TRBV6-3	TRBJ1-1	CASSKRGGAEAFF
TRBV2	TRBJ2-3	CASSVGLARTDTQYF
TRBV5-4	TRBJ2-1	CASSLGGSYNEQFF
TRBV11-1	TRBJ2-7	CASSPHFSGEQYF
TRBV7-9	TRBJ1-6	CASSSSGDSPLHF
TRBV9	TRBJ2-7	CASSLRDITSSYEQYF
TRBV6-5	TRBJ1-1	CASSYSGQGSAEAFF
TRBV5-4	TRBJ2-7	CASSTTRGDEQYF
TRBV9	TRBJ1-6	CASSGNNSPLHF
TRBV4-2	TRBJ2-5	CASSQDEGHQETQYF
TRBV3-1	TRBJ2-4	CASSQPGGRNIQYF
TRBV5-1	TRBJ2-5	CASSIRSGGTDVETQYF
TRBV28	TRBJ2-3	CASRNQGVITDTQYF
TRBV25-1	TRBJ2-7	CASSEGAYYEQYF
TRBV20-1	TRBJ1-2	CSASLGAGDYGYTF
TRBV29-1	TRBJ1-1	CSVGGGSTEAFF
TRBV5-1	TRBJ2-1	CASSRDSPSEQFF
TRBV20-1	TRBJ1-1	CSARGPTLNTEAFF
TRBV20-1	TRBJ1-2	CSAHTGQGDYGYTF
TRBV20-1	TRBJ2-6	CSASGRGGRNVLTF
TRBV5-4	TRBJ2-6	CATSAVSGANVLTF
TRBV18	TRBJ2-5	CASSTRDPGVETQYF
TRBV7-3	TRBJ2-7	CASSLEPSSYEQYF
TRBV7-9	TRBJ2-7	CASSSGIAYEQYF
TRBV3-1	TRBJ1-1	CASSQADIGNTEAFF
TRBV5-1	TRBJ2-1	CASSQSGTGKFF
TRBV20-1	TRBJ2-3	CSARSTLRGGVDTQYF
TRBV3-1	TRBJ1-1	CASSQGTNTEAFF
TRBV10-3	TRBJ1-5	CAISAGNQPQHF
TRBV7-2	TRBJ2-5	CASSVTGGTETQYF
TRBV11-2	TRBJ2-5	CASSLVSRFETQYF
TRBV6-6	TRBJ1-2	CASSKTGTGGYTF
TRBV7-6	TRBJ1-2	CATKNPLAGGNGYTF
TRBV5-4	TRBJ2-7	CASSPKTPGQGIEEQYF
TRBV5-1	TRBJ1-5	CASSVGGASQPQHF
TRBV7-6	TRBJ2-5	CASSLAQETQYF
TRBV9	TRBJ2-6	CASSPPGSSGANVLTF
TRBV4-1	TRBJ2-5	CASSLTASQETQYF
TRBV25-1	TRBJ1-1	CASSGQGHTEAFF
TRBV4-3	TRBJ2-7	CASSQGQSAYEQYF
TRBV15	TRBJ1-4	CATSRDGGVGEKLFF
TRBV3-1	TRBJ1-4	CASSQDGLGGRTNEKLFF
TRBV6-5	TRBJ2-4	CASSPGRVRFVQYF
TRBV9	TRBJ2-1	CASSVGARGADNEQFF
TRBV12-3/TRBV12-4	TRBJ2-7	CASSPGQGTYEQYF
TRBV28	TRBJ2-5	CASKSGGIRGETQYF
TRBV27	TRBJ1-5	CASKKQGGNQPQHF
TRBV3-1	TRBJ2-2	CASSGRNANTGELFF
TRBV29-1	TRBJ1-6	CSVGTGNRNSPLHF
TRBV7-9	TRBJ2-6	CASSPPTGKGSGANVLTF
TRBV7-8	TRBJ2-5	CASSLFGGPETQYF